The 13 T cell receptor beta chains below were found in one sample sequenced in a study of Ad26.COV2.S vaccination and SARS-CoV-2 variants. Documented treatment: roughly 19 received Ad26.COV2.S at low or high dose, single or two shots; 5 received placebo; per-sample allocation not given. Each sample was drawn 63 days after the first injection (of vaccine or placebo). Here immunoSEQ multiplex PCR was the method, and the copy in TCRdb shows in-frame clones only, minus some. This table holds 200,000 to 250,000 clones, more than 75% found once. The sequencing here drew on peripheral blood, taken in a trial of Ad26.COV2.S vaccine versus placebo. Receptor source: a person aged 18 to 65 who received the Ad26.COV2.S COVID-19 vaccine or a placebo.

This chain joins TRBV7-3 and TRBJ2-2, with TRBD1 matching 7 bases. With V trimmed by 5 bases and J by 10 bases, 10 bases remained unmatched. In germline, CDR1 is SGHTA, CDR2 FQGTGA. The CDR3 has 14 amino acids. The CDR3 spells CASSLGTDRVELFF. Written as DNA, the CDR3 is TGTGCCAGCAGCCTCGGGACAGACCGTGTGGAGCTGTTTTTT.

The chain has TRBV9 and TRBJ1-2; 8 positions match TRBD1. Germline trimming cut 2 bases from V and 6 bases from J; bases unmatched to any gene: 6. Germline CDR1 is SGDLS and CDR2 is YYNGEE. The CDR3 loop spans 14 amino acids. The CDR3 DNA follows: TGTGCCAGCAGCGTGGACAGGGAGTCAAATGGCTACACCTTC. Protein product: CASSVDRESNGYTF. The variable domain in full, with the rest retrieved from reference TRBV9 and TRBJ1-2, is DSGVTQTPKHLITATGQRVTLRCSPRSGDLSVYWYQQSLDQGLQFLIQYYNGEERAKGNILERFSAQQFPDLHSELNLSSLELGDSALYFCASSVDRESNGYTFGSGTRLTVV.

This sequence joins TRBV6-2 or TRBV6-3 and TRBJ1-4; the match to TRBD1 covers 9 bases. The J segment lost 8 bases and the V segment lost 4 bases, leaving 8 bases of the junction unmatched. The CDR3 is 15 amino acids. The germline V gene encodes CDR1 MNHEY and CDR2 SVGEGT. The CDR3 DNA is TGTGCCAGCAGTTCGGGACAGGGCCGTGACGAAAAACTGTTTTTT. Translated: CASSSGQGRDEKLFF.

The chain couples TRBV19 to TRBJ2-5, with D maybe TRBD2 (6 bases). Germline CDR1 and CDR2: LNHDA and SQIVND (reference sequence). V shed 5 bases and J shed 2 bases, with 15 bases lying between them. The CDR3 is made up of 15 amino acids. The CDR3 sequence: CASSSGGASQETQYF. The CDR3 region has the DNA TGTGCCAGTAGTTCGGGCGGGGCCTCACAAGAGACCCAGTACTTC.

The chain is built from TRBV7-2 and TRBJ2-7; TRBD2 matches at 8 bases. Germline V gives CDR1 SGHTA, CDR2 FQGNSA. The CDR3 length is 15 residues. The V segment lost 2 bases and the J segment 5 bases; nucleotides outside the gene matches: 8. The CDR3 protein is CASSLRGGTRNEQYF. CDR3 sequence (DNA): TGTGCCAGCAGCTTAAGGGGTGGGACTAGGAACGAGCAGTACTTC.

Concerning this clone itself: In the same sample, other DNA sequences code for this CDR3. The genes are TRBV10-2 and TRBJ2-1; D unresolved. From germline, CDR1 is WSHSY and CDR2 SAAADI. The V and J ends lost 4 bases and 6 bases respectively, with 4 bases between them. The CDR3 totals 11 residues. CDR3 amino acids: CASSGGNEQFF. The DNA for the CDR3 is TGCGCCAGCAGTGGGGGCAATGAGCAGTTCTTC.

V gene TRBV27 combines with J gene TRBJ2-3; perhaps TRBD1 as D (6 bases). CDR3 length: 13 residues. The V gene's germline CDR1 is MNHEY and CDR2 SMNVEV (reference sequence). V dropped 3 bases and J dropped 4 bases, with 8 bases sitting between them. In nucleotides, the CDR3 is TGTGCCAGCAGTTTCAGGGGCGCAGATACGCAGTATTTT. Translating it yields CASSFRGADTQYF.

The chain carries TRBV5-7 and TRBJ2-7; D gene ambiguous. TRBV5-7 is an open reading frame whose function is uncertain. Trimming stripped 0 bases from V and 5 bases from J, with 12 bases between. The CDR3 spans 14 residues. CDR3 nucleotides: TGTGCCAGCAGCTTGGGCCCGCTTCCCGACGAGCAGTACTTC. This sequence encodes CASSLGPLPDEQYF.

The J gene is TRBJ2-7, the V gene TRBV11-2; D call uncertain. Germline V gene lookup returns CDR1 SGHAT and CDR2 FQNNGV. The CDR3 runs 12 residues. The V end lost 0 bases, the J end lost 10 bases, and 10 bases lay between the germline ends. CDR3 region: CASSLDRGSQYF. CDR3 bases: TGTGCCAGCAGCTTAGATCGCGGCAGTCAGTACTTC.

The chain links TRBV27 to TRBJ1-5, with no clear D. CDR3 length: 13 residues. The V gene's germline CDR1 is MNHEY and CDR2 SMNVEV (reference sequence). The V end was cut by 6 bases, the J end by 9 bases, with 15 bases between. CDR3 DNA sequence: TGTGCCAGCAGACCGTCAAGCACCCGGCCCCAGCATTTT. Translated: CASRPSSTRPQHF.

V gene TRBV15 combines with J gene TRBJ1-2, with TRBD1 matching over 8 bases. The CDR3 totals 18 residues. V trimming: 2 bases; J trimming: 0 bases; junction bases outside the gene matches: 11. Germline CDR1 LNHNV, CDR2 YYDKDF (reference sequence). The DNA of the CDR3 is TGTGCCACCAGCAGAACAGACAGGGGACTACCGTCTAACTATGGCTACACCTTC. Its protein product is CATSRTDRGLPSNYGYTF. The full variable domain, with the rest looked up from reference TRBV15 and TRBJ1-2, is DAMVIQNPRYQVTQFGKPVTLSCSQTLNHNVMYWYQQKSSQAPKLLFHYYDKDFNNEADTPDNFQSRRPNTSFCFLDIRSPGLGDTAMYLCATSRTDRGLPSNYGYTFGSGTRLTVV.

The CDR3 region is CAISGAGYNEQFF. DNA of the CDR3: TGTGCCATCAGTGGAGCGGGGTACAATGAGCAGTTCTTC. The rearrangement joins TRBV10-3 to TRBJ2-1; 7 bases map to TRBD2. The germline V gene has CDR1 ENHRY and CDR2 SYGVKD. The ends lost 4 bases at V and 4 bases at J; junction bases unmatched: 1. CDR3 size: 13 residues.

CDR3 coding DNA: TGTGCCAGCAGTTCCCCCTCCGGGACTAGCGGGAAGAACGAGCAGTACTTC. Translation: CASSSPSGTSGKNEQYF. This rearrangement joins TRBV28 to TRBJ2-7; 13 positions agree with TRBD2. Germline V gene data show CDR1 as MDHEN and CDR2 as SYDVKM. This CDR3 comprises 17 residues. The V and J ends lost 4 bases and 5 bases, in that order; junction bases with no gene match: 11.